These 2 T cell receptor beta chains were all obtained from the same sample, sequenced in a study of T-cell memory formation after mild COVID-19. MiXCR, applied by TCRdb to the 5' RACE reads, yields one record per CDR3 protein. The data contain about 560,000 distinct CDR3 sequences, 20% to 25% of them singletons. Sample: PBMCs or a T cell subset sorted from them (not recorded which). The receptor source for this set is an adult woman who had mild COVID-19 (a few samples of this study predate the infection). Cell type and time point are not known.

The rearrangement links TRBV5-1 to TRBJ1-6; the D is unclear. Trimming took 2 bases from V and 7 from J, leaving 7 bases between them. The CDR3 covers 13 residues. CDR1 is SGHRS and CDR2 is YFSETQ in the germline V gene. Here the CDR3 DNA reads TGCGCCAGCAGCTTTTCGGAAAATTCACCCCTCCACTTT. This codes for CASSFSENSPLHF.

CDR3 DNA sequence: TGCGCCAGCAGCCGGAGGGCGGGGGTCCAAGAGACCCAGTACTTC. It codes for CASSRRAGVQETQYF. The chain joins TRBV5-1 to TRBJ2-5; 7 bases fit TRBD2. Germline loops: CDR1 SGHRS, CDR2 YFSETQ. The CDR3 is made up of 15 amino acids. V lost 4 bases and J lost 1; bases outside the gene matches: 7.